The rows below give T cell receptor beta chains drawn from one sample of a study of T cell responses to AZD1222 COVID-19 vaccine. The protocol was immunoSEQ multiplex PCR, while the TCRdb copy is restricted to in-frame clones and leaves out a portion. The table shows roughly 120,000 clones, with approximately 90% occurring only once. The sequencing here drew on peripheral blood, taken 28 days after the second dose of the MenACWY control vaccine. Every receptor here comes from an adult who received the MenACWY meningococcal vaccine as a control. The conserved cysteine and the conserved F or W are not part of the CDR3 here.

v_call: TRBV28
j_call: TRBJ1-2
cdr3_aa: ASSQGSHYGYT

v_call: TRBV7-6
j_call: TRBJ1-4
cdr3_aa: ASSLGSRGKLF

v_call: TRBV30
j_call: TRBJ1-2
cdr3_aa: AWSADRSNYGYT

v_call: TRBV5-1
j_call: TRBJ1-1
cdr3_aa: ASSLAPQTEAF

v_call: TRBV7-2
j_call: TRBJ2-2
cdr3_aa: ASSLAGLNTGELF

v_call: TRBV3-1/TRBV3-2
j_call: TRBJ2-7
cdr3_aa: ASSQQGGYEQY

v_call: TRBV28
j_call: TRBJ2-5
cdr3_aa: ASSNTRETQY

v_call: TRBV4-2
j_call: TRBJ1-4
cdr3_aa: ASSQELDGENEKLF

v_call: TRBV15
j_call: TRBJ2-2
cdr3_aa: ATSPRHSANTGELF

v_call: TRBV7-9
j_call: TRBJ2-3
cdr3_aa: ASGLIGGDTQY

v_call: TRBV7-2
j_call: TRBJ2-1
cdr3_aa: ASSGPRDRASDNEQF

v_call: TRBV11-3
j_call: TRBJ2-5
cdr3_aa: ASSSLDRGTQY

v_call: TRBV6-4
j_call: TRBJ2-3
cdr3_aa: ASPGRTRTTSGGTDTQY

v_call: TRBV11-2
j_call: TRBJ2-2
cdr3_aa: ASSPTAGGTGELF

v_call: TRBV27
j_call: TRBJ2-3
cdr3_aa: ASSRGSVTDTQY

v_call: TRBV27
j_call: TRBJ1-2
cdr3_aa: ASSPGEFANYGYT

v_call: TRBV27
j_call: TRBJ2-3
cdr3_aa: ASNHFTGGYTDTQY

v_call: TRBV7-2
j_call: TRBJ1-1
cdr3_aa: ASSPTGTTNTEAF

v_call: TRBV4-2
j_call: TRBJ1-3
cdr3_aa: ASSQGFAGRGNTIY

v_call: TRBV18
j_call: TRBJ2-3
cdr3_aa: ASSPGLAGGTDTQY

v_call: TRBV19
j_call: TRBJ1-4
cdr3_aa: ASSILDRPNEKLF

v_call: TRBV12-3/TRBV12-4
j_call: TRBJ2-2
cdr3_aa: ASRGAGIGELF

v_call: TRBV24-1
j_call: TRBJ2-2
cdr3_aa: ATGSPYELF

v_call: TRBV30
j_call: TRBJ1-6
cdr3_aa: AWSMDPSNSPLH

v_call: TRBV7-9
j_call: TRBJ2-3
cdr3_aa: ASSQGLGMVDTQY

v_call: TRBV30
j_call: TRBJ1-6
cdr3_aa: AWTGTVYNSPLH

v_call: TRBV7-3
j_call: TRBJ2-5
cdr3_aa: ASSLHARSQGGTQY

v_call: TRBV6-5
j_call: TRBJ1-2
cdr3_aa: ASSYRLLGDYGYT

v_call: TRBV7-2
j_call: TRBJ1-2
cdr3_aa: ASSTETGYGYT

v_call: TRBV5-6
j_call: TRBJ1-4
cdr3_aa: ASSLFTGRGTNEKLF

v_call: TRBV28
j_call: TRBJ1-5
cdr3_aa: ASSFLQGNQPQH

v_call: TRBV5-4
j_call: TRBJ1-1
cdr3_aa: ASSLDQAGGTEAF

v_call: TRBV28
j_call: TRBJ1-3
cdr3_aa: ASSFRTQGNTIY

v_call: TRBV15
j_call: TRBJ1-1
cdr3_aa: ATATGVDTEAF

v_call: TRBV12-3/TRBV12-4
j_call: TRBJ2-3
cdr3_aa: ASSFSRTDTQY

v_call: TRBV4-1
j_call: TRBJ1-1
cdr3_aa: ASSHQSGTGVEAF

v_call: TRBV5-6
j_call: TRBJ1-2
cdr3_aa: ASSLTEANYGYT

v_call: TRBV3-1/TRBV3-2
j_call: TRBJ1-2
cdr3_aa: ASSQVASGGQYGYT

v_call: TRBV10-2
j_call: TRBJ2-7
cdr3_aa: ASKRGQGREPYEQY

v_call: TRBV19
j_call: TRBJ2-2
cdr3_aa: ASSIDRGPGELF

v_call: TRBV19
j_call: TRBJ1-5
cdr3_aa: ASSTREGTQPQH

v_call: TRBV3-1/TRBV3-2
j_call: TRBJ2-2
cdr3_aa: ASRRGQTNTGELF